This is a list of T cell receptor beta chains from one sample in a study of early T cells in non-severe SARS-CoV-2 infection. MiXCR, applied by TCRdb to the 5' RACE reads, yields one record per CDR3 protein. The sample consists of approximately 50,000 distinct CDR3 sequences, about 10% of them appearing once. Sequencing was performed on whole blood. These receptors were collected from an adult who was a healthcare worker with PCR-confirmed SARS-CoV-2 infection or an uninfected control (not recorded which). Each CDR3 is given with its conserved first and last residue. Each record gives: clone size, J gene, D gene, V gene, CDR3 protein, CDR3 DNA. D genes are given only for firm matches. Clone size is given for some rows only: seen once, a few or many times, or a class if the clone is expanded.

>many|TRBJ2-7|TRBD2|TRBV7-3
CASSSGLAEDEQYF
TGTGCCAGCAGCTCGGGACTAGCGGAAGACGAGCAGTACTTC
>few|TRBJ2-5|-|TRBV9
CASSAGRTYQETQYF
TGTGCCAGCAGCGCGGGACGGACCTACCAAGAGACCCAGTACTTC
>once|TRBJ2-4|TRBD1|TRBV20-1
CSFPRDRENIQYF
TGCAGTTTCCCCCGGGACAGGGAAAACATTCAGTACTTC
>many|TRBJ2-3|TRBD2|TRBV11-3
CASSLVAGNTDTQYF
TGTGCCAGCAGCTTAGTAGCGGGGAACACAGATACGCAGTATTTT
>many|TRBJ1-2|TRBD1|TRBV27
CASSQFGPGQDMGGYTF
TGTGCCAGCAGCCAGTTTGGCCCTGGACAGGACATGGGTGGCTACACCTTC
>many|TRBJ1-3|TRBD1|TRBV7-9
CASSSEHGQGRDTIYF
TGTGCCAGCAGCTCTGAACACGGACAGGGGAGAGACACCATATATTTT
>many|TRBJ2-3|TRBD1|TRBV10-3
CAISERTGVVADTQYF
TGTGCCATCAGTGAGCGAACAGGGGTTGTCGCAGATACGCAGTATTTT
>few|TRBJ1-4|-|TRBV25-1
CASTPRSGKLFF
TGTGCCAGCACCCCCCGAAGTGGAAAACTGTTTTTT
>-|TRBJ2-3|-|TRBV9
CASSVAIGVTDTQYF
TGTGCCAGCAGCGTAGCCATAGGCGTCACAGATACGCAGTATTTT
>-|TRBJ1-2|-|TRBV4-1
CASSQDVVGFYGYTF
TGCGCCAGCAGCCAAGATGTTGTGGGATTCTATGGCTACACCTTC
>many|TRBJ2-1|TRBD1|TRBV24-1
CATATGGSYNEQFF
TGTGCCACCGCGACAGGGGGCTCCTACAATGAGCAGTTCTTC
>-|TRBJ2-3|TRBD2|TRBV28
CASSLLRLAGITDTQYF
TGTGCCAGCAGTTTATTACGGCTAGCGGGGATCACAGATACGCAGTATTTT
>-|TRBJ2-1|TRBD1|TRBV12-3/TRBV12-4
CASSFRTGGNNEQFF
TGTGCCAGCAGTTTCCGGACAGGGGGGAACAATGAGCAGTTCTTC
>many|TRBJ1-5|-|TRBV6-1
CASSVAARSNQPQHF
TGTGCCAGCAGTGTTGCCGCCAGAAGCAATCAGCCCCAGCATTTT
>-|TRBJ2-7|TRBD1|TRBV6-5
CASSYLQAGGGNEQYF
TGTGCCAGCAGTTACCTCCAGGCAGGGGGCGGGAACGAGCAGTACTTC
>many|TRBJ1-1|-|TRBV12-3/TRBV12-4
CASSSRAIEAFF
TGTGCCAGCAGCAGCCGGGCAATTGAAGCTTTCTTT
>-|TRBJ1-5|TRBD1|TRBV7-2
CASSKTGKGNQPQHF
TGTGCCAGCAGCAAGACAGGGAAAGGCAATCAGCCCCAGCATTTT
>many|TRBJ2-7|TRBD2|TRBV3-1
CASSSKPGGTQQYF
TGTGCCAGCAGCTCCAAGCCCGGGGGGACCCAGCAGTACTTC
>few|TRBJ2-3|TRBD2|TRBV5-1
CASSPEASGRAEKPQYF
TGCGCCAGCAGCCCGGAGGCTAGCGGGAGGGCCGAGAAACCGCAGTATTTT
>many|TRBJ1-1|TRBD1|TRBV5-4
CASSPPRPGQGAANTEAFF
TGTGCCAGCAGTCCGCCACGCCCGGGACAGGGGGCCGCTAACACTGAAGCTTTCTTT
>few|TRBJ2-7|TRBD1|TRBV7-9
CASSLGSQGAVEQYF
TGTGCCAGCAGCTTAGGGAGTCAGGGGGCGGTCGAGCAGTACTTC
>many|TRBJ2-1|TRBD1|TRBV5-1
CASSLTGQGWYNEQFF
TGCGCCAGCAGCTTGACGGGACAGGGATGGTACAATGAGCAGTTCTTC
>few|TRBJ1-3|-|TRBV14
CASSQVRGNTIYF
TGTGCCAGCAGCCAAGTACGGGGAAACACCATATATTTT
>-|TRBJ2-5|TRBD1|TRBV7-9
CASSLGPDRYQETQYF
TGTGCCAGCAGCTTGGGCCCGGACAGGTACCAAGAGACCCAGTACTTC
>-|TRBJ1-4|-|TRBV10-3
CAISSGNRVYEKLFF
TGTGCCATCAGCTCCGGCAACAGGGTATATGAAAAACTGTTTTTT
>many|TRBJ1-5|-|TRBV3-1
CASSQNGGHQPQHF
TGTGCCAGCAGCCAAAACGGAGGCCATCAGCCCCAGCATTTT